This is a list of T cell receptor beta chains from one sample in a study of blood T cell repertoires in COVID-19. Sequencing was performed with immunoSEQ multiplex PCR; in TCRdb, only in-frame clones are kept and a portion is missing. The top ten hold over 1.1% of the sample, which has hundreds of thousands of clones, around 88% seen once. Sequences were obtained from peripheral blood. These receptor sequences come from a man aged 80 or over with acute or convalescent COVID-19. Each CDR3 is given with its conserved first and last residue. Fields, in order: V gene, D gene, J gene, clone size, CDR3 protein, CDR3 DNA. A D gene is named only where the DNA matches it firmly. Clone size is given for some rows only: seen once, a few or many times, or a class if the clone is expanded.

>TRBV6-2/TRBV6-3|TRBD1|TRBJ1-1|.
CASSYSTGETSGEAFF
TGTGCCAGCAGTTACTCGACAGGGGAGACCTCGGGTGAAGCTTTCTTT
>TRBV28|.|TRBJ2-6|.
CASSLSGANVLTF
TGTGCCAGCAGTTTATCGGGGGCCAACGTCCTGACTTTC
>TRBV9|.|TRBJ2-7|.
CASSVDGGPFEQYF
TGTGCCAGCAGCGTAGACGGGGGGCCATTCGAGCAGTACTTC
>TRBV19|.|TRBJ1-5|.
CASIGPTGYSNQPQHF
TGTGCCAGTATTGGCCCAACGGGATATAGCAATCAGCCCCAGCATTTT
>TRBV5-4|TRBD1|TRBJ1-2|once
CASSLDGPGQNNNYGYTF
TGTGCCAGCAGCTTGGATGGCCCGGGACAGAATAATAACTATGGCTACACCTTC
>TRBV5-1|TRBD1|TRBJ2-1|.
CASSLDGQGEGEQFF
TGCGCCAGCAGCTTGGATGGACAGGGGGAAGGGGAGCAGTTCTTC
>TRBV5-1|TRBD2|TRBJ2-5|.
CASSPGASGKETQYF
TGCGCCAGCAGCCCTGGAGCTAGCGGGAAAGAGACCCAGTACTTC
>TRBV4-2|.|TRBJ2-3|.
CASSQGRDGDTQYF
TGTGCCAGCAGCCAAGGCCGGGATGGGGATACGCAGTATTTT
>TRBV7-3|.|TRBJ2-7|.
CASTTYYEQYF
TGTGCCAGCACCACCTATTACGAGCAGTACTTC
>TRBV7-2|.|TRBJ1-5|.
CASSPYRRGAGQPQHF
TGTGCCAGCAGCCCATATCGACGGGGGGCTGGTCAGCCCCAGCATTTT
>TRBV9|TRBD1|TRBJ1-3|.
CASSVGDRVSGNTIYF
TGTGCCAGCAGCGTAGGGGACAGGGTCTCTGGAAACACCATATATTTT
>TRBV27|TRBD1|TRBJ1-3|once
CASSSPGQGLNTIYF
TGTGCCAGCAGTTCACCGGGACAGGGCTTAAACACCATATATTTT
>TRBV4-2|.|TRBJ1-5|.
CASSPTGRGDQPQHF
TGTGCCAGCAGCCCAACCGGGAGAGGGGATCAGCCCCAGCATTTT
>TRBV19|TRBD1|TRBJ1-1|once
CASSVTQGSNTEAFF
TGTGCCAGTAGTGTAACACAGGGGTCGAACACTGAAGCTTTCTTT
>TRBV5-1|.|TRBJ1-1|.
CASSLAGDGTEAFF
TGCGCCAGCAGCTTAGCAGGGGACGGTACTGAAGCTTTCTTT
>TRBV19|TRBD1|TRBJ2-7|.
CASSIAGTAYEQYF
TGTGCCAGTAGTATAGCCGGGACAGCGTACGAGCAGTACTTC
>TRBV28|.|TRBJ2-7|.
CASVKGASPYEQYF
TGTGCCAGCGTCAAAGGGGCCAGCCCCTACGAGCAGTACTTC
>TRBV14|.|TRBJ2-7|.
CASSHPPGSSSYEQYF
TGTGCCAGCAGCCACCCCCCCGGGAGCAGCTCCTACGAGCAGTACTTC
>TRBV11-2|.|TRBJ2-2|.
CATGLRAVNTGELFF
TGTGCCACAGGGCTTAGGGCGGTGAACACCGGGGAGCTGTTTTTT
>TRBV2|.|TRBJ2-6|.
CASAQVSGANVLTF
TGTGCCAGTGCTCAGGTCTCTGGGGCCAACGTCCTGACTTTC
>TRBV28|.|TRBJ1-2|.
CASTLGGGGYTF
TGTGCCAGCACCCTTGGGGGAGGTGGCTACACCTTC
>TRBV7-2|.|TRBJ1-6|.
CASSPNGVSYNSPLHF
TGTGCCAGCAGCCCAAACGGGGTCTCCTATAATTCACCCCTCCACTTT
>TRBV15|.|TRBJ2-7|once
CATSRDRRGRQYF
TGTGCCACCAGCAGAGATCGAAGGGGTAGGCAGTACTTC
>TRBV4-1|.|TRBJ2-3|.
CASSPLTGYGTDTQYF
TGCGCCAGCAGCCCTCTGACGGGTTACGGCACAGATACGCAGTATTTT
>TRBV5-5|.|TRBJ2-3|.
CASSLESGGMDTQYF
TGTGCCAGCAGCTTGGAATCCGGAGGGATGGATACGCAGTATTTT
>TRBV19|.|TRBJ2-1|.
CASSIRSRGNNEQFF
TGTGCCAGTAGTATAAGATCAAGGGGAAACAATGAGCAGTTCTTC
>TRBV29-1|.|TRBJ2-3|.
CSVVPGTDTQYF
TGCAGCGTTGTTCCGGGCACAGATACGCAGTATTTT